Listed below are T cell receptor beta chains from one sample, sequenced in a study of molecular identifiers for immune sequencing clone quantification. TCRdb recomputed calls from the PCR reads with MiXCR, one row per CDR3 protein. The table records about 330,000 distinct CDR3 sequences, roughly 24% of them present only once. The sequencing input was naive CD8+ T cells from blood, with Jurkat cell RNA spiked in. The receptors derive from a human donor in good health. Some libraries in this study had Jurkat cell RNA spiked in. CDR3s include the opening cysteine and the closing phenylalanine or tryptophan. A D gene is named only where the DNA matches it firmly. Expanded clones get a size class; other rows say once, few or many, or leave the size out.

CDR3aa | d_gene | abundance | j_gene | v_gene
CASSQDKALPYGYTF | . | few | TRBJ1-2 | TRBV4-3
CASSQRASSYEQYF | . | many | TRBJ2-7 | TRBV14
CATSDYDWGGTDTQYF | . | many | TRBJ2-3 | TRBV24-1
CASSQETRTGNTIYF | . | . | TRBJ1-3 | TRBV14
CARSAPGGPDAFF | . | . | TRBJ1-1 | TRBV25-1
CASSPGTGHEQYF | TRBD1 | many | TRBJ2-7 | TRBV23-1
CASSFSTSGGMTDTQYF | TRBD2 | few | TRBJ2-3 | TRBV6-5
CASSLGGPTGDIGKNIQYF | TRBD1 | . | TRBJ2-4 | TRBV5-4
CASREGQFNTEAFF | . | once | TRBJ1-1 | TRBV27
CASSQEGTPYNEQFF | . | few | TRBJ2-1 | TRBV4-3
CAWSNGQGGNYGYTF | . | few | TRBJ1-2 | TRBV30
CASSPRPTSTGVDTDTQYF | TRBD1 | many | TRBJ2-3 | TRBV2
CASKTGDFSTDTQYF | TRBD1 | few | TRBJ2-3 | TRBV6-5
CASSHPVNREAFF | . | many | TRBJ1-1 | TRBV2
CASSVDKGQGYDTQYF | TRBD1 | . | TRBJ2-3 | TRBV9
CASSLVLAGDEQYF | TRBD2 | many | TRBJ2-7 | TRBV5-4
CAWQPNTEAFF | . | few | TRBJ1-1 | TRBV30
CASSYGNIQYF | . | many | TRBJ2-4 | TRBV6-6
CSAPPYAGGPYEQYF | TRBD2 | . | TRBJ2-7 | TRBV20-1
CASMPERGRETQYF | TRBD2 | . | TRBJ2-5 | TRBV12-3/TRBV12-4
CASSQDAEGVTEAFF | . | once | TRBJ1-1 | TRBV4-2
CASSPPTGHQYEQYF | . | many | TRBJ2-7 | TRBV7-9
CASRRDNIAQYF | . | . | TRBJ2-3 | TRBV7-9
CSVDPGGREETQYF | . | many | TRBJ2-5 | TRBV29-1
CASSYSSTGTGDTDTQYF | TRBD1 | many | TRBJ2-3 | TRBV6-5
CASSLQYNEQFF | . | many | TRBJ2-1 | TRBV7-2
CSAALGGRYEQYF | TRBD2 | few | TRBJ2-7 | TRBV20-1
CASSPAVETQYF | . | many | TRBJ2-5 | TRBV12-3/TRBV12-4
CASSQESAFGTDTQYF | . | few | TRBJ2-3 | TRBV4-1
CASSLYRSSYEQYF | . | many | TRBJ2-7 | TRBV9
CASSYGLAVGTDTQYF | TRBD2 | many | TRBJ2-3 | TRBV6-2/TRBV6-3
CSARDIGTSGSRLDEQYF | TRBD2 | many | TRBJ2-7 | TRBV20-1
CSASLLAGGDNEQFF | TRBD2 | few | TRBJ2-1 | TRBV20-1
CASSETSGRSPSYEQYF | TRBD2 | many | TRBJ2-7 | TRBV25-1
CASRGRNSNQPQHF | . | many | TRBJ1-5 | TRBV6-5
CASSFFHGHEQYF | . | . | TRBJ2-7 | TRBV7-2
CASSFHKQLQETQYF | . | . | TRBJ2-5 | TRBV12-3/TRBV12-4
CASSLDRYSGNTIYF | . | . | TRBJ1-3 | TRBV3-1
CASSTYSGSGNTIYF | . | . | TRBJ1-3 | TRBV7-6
CASSGPRRGPYCVTDTQYF | . | . | TRBJ2-3 | TRBV9
CASSIAGAWDTQYF | . | . | TRBJ2-3 | TRBV19
CSALQHDYGYTF | . | . | TRBJ1-2 | TRBV29-1
CASSSTEMNTEAFF | . | many | TRBJ1-1 | TRBV13
CASMDGTEAFF | . | . | TRBJ1-1 | TRBV7-9
CASSSGFNVNSGANVLTF | . | many | TRBJ2-6 | TRBV7-9